The 26 T cell receptor beta chains listed next were all sequenced from one sample in a study of cytomegalovirus exposure and HLA in healthy donors. PCR amplification relied on 60 Vbeta primers (plus 13 Jbeta primers). Measured with immunoSEQ multiplex PCR; TCRdb has only the in-frame clones, and not every one. The sample carries some 200,000 clones, approximately 85% recorded once. The source material was PBMCs. Source of these receptors: a girl between 10 and 17 years old in good health and CMV-seropositive.

This clone has more than one count but fewer than ten. The chain links TRBV10-3 to TRBJ2-1; 7 bases are shared with TRBD2. This CDR3 spans 13 amino acids. The germline gives CDR1 ENHRY, CDR2 SYGVKD. J was trimmed by 7 bases and V by 10 bases; bases with no gene match: 10. The CDR3 DNA reads TGTGCCACGGCCTCGGGGGACTATAATGAGCAGTTCTTC. It encodes CATASGDYNEQFF.

The rearrangement links TRBV11-2 to TRBJ2-3, with 8 bases aligning to TRBD2. Germline-derived CDR1 and CDR2 are SGHAT and FQNNGV. The CDR3 is 16 amino acids. The ends lost 1 base at V and 3 bases at J; junction bases unmatched: 6. The CDR3 loop reads CASSLGAGGPTDTQYF. Written as DNA, the CDR3 is TGTGCCAGCAGCTTAGGGGCGGGGGGCCCTACAGATACGCAGTATTTT.

The gene calls are TRBV5-5 and TRBJ2-7, with a possible D match to TRBD2 (7 bases). The CDR3 is 15 residues long. V was pared by 5 bases and J by 0 bases, with 15 bases between. Germline values: CDR1 SGHKS, CDR2 YYEKEE (reference sequence). CDR3 protein: CASSLGGGLSYEQYF. In nucleotides, the CDR3 is TGTGCCAGCAGTCTAGGGGGGGGTCTCTCCTACGAGCAGTACTTC.

The gene calls are TRBV7-2 and TRBJ2-5, with 9 bases lining up with TRBD2. Trimming at V came to 1 base and at J to 2 bases, leaving 5 bases not matched to a gene. CDR3 length: 16 amino acids. CDR1 and CDR2 from the germline V gene are SGHTA and FQGNSA. CDR3 nucleotides: TGTGCCAGCAGCTTAGAGGCTAGCGGGGTTCAAGAGACCCAGTACTTC. This codes for CASSLEASGVQETQYF.

The V and J genes are TRBV4-1 and TRBJ2-5; maybe TRBD2 (7 bases). Germline-derived CDR1 and CDR2 are MGHRA and YSYEKL. V gave up 6 bases and J gave up 5 bases, with 16 bases separating them. The CDR3 has 14 amino acids. The CDR3 reads CASSGGGTRETQYF. In DNA form, the CDR3 reads TGCGCCAGCAGTGGCGGGGGCACTAGGGAGACCCAGTACTTC.

This chain uses TRBV6-5 with TRBJ2-3; 10 nucleotides line up with TRBD2. The CDR3 runs 15 residues. J was trimmed by 6 bases and V by 4 bases; bases with no gene match: 7. Germline values: CDR1 MNHEY, CDR2 SVGAGI. Here the CDR3 reads CASSLAGGPRDTQYF. The CDR3 DNA reads TGTGCCAGCAGTTTAGCGGGGGGCCCGAGGGATACGCAGTATTTT.

This chain links TRBV27 with TRBJ1-3; D is possibly TRBD1 (6 bases). The CDR3 contains 18 residues. Germline V gene sequence: CDR1 MNHEY, CDR2 SMNVEV (reference sequence). Trimming shortened V by 5 bases and J by 0 bases, and 20 bases separated the two germline ends. This CDR3 is CASSPLRDTKSSGNTIYF. The DNA of the CDR3 is TGTGCCAGCAGTCCCCTCCGGGACACCAAGAGCTCTGGAAACACCATATATTTT.

The chain links TRBV15 to TRBJ1-3, with 8 nucleotides matching TRBD1. After removal of 11 bases from V and 1 base from J, the junction contained 7 bases not matched to a gene. Germline CDR1 reads LNHNV; CDR2 reads YYDKDF (reference sequence). The CDR3 consists of 14 residues. The CDR3 nucleotides are TGTGCCCCCTGCGGACAGGGTTCTGGAAACACCATATATTTT. Translation gives CAPCGQGSGNTIYF.

The rearrangement links TRBV10-3 to TRBJ1-4; maybe TRBD1 (5 bases). V gave up 0 bases and J gave up 7 bases, with 15 bases separating them. Germline CDR1 ENHRY, CDR2 SYGVKD. This CDR3 is built from 16 residues. Here the CDR3 DNA reads TGTGCCATCAGTGAGTCGACGGGGGGAGGGCGTGAAAAACTGTTTTTT. Encoded protein: CAISESTGGGREKLFF.

The V and J genes are TRBV4-1 and TRBJ1-2; 9 bases are shared with TRBD1. The J segment lost 2 bases and the V segment lost 7 bases, leaving 14 bases of the junction unmatched. This CDR3 has 17 residues. Looked up from germline, CDR1 is MGHRA and CDR2 is YSYEKL. In DNA, the CDR3 is TGCGCCAGCACCCGGGGTGTGTTGGGGACAGGGAACTATGGCTACACCTTC. Its protein product is CASTRGVLGTGNYGYTF.

The V call is TRBV27, the J call TRBJ1-1, with 7 positions matching TRBD1. The CDR3 loop spans 14 amino acids. The germline CDR1 and CDR2 sequences are MNHEY and SMNVEV (reference sequence). The V segment lost 5 bases and the J segment 2 bases; nucleotides outside the gene matches: 5. The CDR3 is CASSMGQLNTEAFF. DNA for the CDR3: TGTGCCAGCAGTATGGGACAGCTTAACACTGAAGCTTTCTTT.

This rearrangement joins TRBV5-1 to TRBJ2-3; 13 bases are shared with TRBD2. After removal of 6 bases from V and 1 base from J, the junction contained 11 bases not matched to a gene. Germline V CDR1 and CDR2: SGHRS, YFSETQ. The CDR3 loop spans 18 amino acids. The CDR3 DNA reads as TGCGCCAGCACCCAAACTAGCGGGGGGGCCGCGGGCACAGATACGCAGTATTTT. Its protein product is CASTQTSGGAAGTDTQYF.

The chain joins TRBV9 to TRBJ2-1; 12 bases line up with TRBD2. CDR3 length equals 15 residues. Trimming at V came to 4 bases and at J to 4 bases, leaving 3 bases not matched to a gene. CDR1 and CDR2 (germline): SGDLS, YYNGEE. The CDR3 sequence is CASSRTSGGYNEQFF. DNA of the CDR3: TGTGCCAGCAGCAGAACTAGCGGGGGGTACAATGAGCAGTTCTTC.

This chain uses TRBV5-6 with TRBJ1-6; D is perhaps TRBD1 (5 bases). The CDR3 has 12 amino acids. Trimming removed 5 bases at V and 13 bases at J, with 13 bases between. In germline, CDR1 is SGHDT, CDR2 YYEEEE. CDR3 DNA sequence: TGTGCCAGCAGGGACGGGAGGGGTCCCCTCCACTTT. It specifies CASRDGRGPLHF.

With respect to this clone: The same CDR3 is also encoded by other DNA sequences in this sample. The gene calls are TRBV2 and TRBJ2-7; maybe TRBD1 (5 bases). Between the trimmed V and J ends, which lost 5 bases and 6 bases, there was a span of 11 bases. The CDR3 consists of 12 residues. Germline loops: CDR1 SNHLY, CDR2 FYNNEI. The CDR3 loop is CASSQGSGEQYF. The CDR3 bases are TGTGCCAGCAGTCAGGGTTCGGGCGAGCAGTACTTC.

The chain uses TRBV19 and TRBJ1-6, with a weak D call TRBD1 (5 bases). This CDR3 comprises 14 residues. With 10 bases removed from V and 10 bases from J, the gap between germline ends came to 20 bases. Per the germline V gene, CDR1 is LNHDA and CDR2 is SQIVND (reference sequence). The CDR3 DNA is TGTGCCACCGCAAGGGAGAGGGGAGGATCACCCCTCCACTTT. This sequence encodes CATARERGGSPLHF.

The chain links TRBV9 to TRBJ2-1, with 12 bases that match TRBD1. Germline CDR1 reads SGDLS; CDR2 reads YYNGEE. The CDR3 has 17 residues. V lost 3 bases and J lost 4; bases outside the gene matches: 8. The CDR3 spells CASSGGTGGVLYNEQFF. Here the CDR3 DNA reads TGTGCCAGCAGCGGCGGGACAGGGGGCGTTCTTTACAATGAGCAGTTCTTC.

There are a few counts of this clone. The V gene is TRBV4-1, the J gene TRBJ2-5; 7 bases are a match to TRBD1. Germline V gene lookup returns CDR1 MGHRA and CDR2 YSYEKL. CDR3 length: 18 residues. V lost 0 bases, J lost 0 bases, and 10 bases stayed unmatched. The CDR3 loop is CASSQEPTGVLDQETQYF. The CDR3 DNA reads as TGCGCCAGCAGCCAAGAACCTACAGGGGTCCTGGACCAAGAGACCCAGTACTTC.

The rearrangement links TRBV29-1 to TRBJ2-7, with TRBD1 identical over 11 bases. CDR3 length: 12 residues. Germline V CDR1 and CDR2: SQVTM, ANQGSEA. J lost 3 bases, V lost 7 bases, and 2 bases had no gene match. This CDR3 is CSGGTGGYEQYF. In nucleotides, the CDR3 is TGCAGCGGGGGGACAGGGGGCTACGAGCAGTACTTC.

The V call is TRBV6-1, the J call TRBJ1-2; D gene ambiguous. This CDR3 region has 14 residues. Germline V lookup: CDR1 MNHNS, CDR2 SASEGT. Trimming shortened V by 6 bases and J by 7 bases, and 18 bases separated the two germline ends. The CDR3 nucleotides are TGTGCCAGCAGCGAGCAATTAGGAGGCGGTGGCTACACCTTC. It is translated as CASSEQLGGGGYTF.

This clone was seen more than once but under ten times. This chain uses TRBV5-3 with TRBJ2-7; D uncertain. TRBV5-3 is an open reading frame whose function is uncertain. This CDR3 region has 13 residues. Trimming cost V 8 bases and J 3 bases, with 15 bases left between them. CDR3 amino acids: CARTLARNYEQYF. CDR3 nucleotide sequence: TGTGCCAGGACTTTGGCGAGAAACTACGAGCAGTACTTC.

The chain joins TRBV12-5 to TRBJ2-7, with a weak D call TRBD2 (6 bases). V lost 2 bases, J lost 6 bases, and 11 bases lay in between. Germline lookup yields CDR1 LGHNT and CDR2 FRNRAP. This CDR3 spans 13 amino acids. This CDR3 reads CASGLRDSREQYF. Written as DNA, the CDR3 is TGTGCTAGTGGTTTGAGGGACTCTCGCGAGCAGTACTTC.

This rearrangement joins TRBV19 to TRBJ1-5; D unresolved. Looked up from germline, CDR1 is LNHDA and CDR2 is SQIVND (reference sequence). The CDR3 has 13 residues. Trimming took off 4 bases at V and 5 bases at J, with 9 bases between the two ends. DNA of the CDR3: TGTGCCAGTAGTACAATCAGCGATCAGCCCCAGCATTTT. Translated: CASSTISDQPQHF.

The rearrangement uses TRBV28 and TRBJ2-7; D possibly corresponds to TRBD1 (6 bases). The CDR3 totals 13 residues. Germline-derived CDR1 and CDR2 are MDHEN and SYDVKM. V dropped 2 bases and J dropped 2 bases, with 7 bases sitting between them. The CDR3, as DNA: TGTGCCAGCAGTTTAACAGGGACCTACGAGCAGTACTTC. Translation gives CASSLTGTYEQYF.

This CDR3 reads CAISDGGAFETQYF. CDR3 bases: TGTGCCATCAGTGACGGGGGGGCCTTCGAGACCCAGTACTTC. This chain uses TRBV10-3 with TRBJ2-5; TRBD2 matches at 8 bases. The V gene end was trimmed by 3 bases and the J gene end by 5 bases; junction bases not matched to a gene: 5. The length of the CDR3 is 14 residues. CDR1 and CDR2 (germline): ENHRY, SYGVKD.

This clone has a handful of counts. V gene TRBV5-4 combines with J gene TRBJ1-3, with 7 nucleotides matching TRBD1. The germline V gene has CDR1 SGHNT and CDR2 YYREEE (reference sequence). J was trimmed by 3 bases and V by 0 bases; bases with no gene match: 6. CDR3 length: 16 amino acids. The CDR3 bases are TGTGCCAGCAGCTTGGCCGGGACAGTCGGTGGAAACACCATATATTTT. It yields the protein CASSLAGTVGGNTIYF.